This is a list of T cell receptor beta chains from one sample in a study of blood T cell repertoires in COVID-19. The data were produced by immunoSEQ multiplex PCR, yet TCRdb's version contains in-frame clones alone and is incomplete. The profile shows more than 200,000 clones, around 86% of them singletons. The material sequenced was PBMCs or T cells enriched from blood (not recorded which). Source of these receptors: a man aged 30-40 years in a cohort exposed to, infected with or recovered from COVID-19 (not recorded which). Each CDR3 is given with its conserved first and last residue. Each record gives: clone size, D gene, V gene, J gene, CDR3 DNA, CDR3 protein. D genes are given only for firm matches. Not every row has a clone size; where given, it reads once, few, many or a size class.

>NA|TRBD2|TRBV2|TRBJ2-1
TGTGCCACCCGCAGTAGCGGGAACAATGAGCAGTTCTTC
CATRSSGNNEQFF
>NA|TRBD2|TRBV19|TRBJ2-1
TGTGCCAGTAGTATACCAAGCGGGAGTAGTTTTGAGCAGTTCTTC
CASSIPSGSSFEQFF
>NA|NA|TRBV6-6|TRBJ2-2
TGTGCCAGCAGTTCTTACACCGGGGAGCTGTTTTTT
CASSSYTGELFF
>once|NA|TRBV19|TRBJ2-6
TGTGCCAGTAGTATCATCCAGGGCTGGGCCAACGTCCTGACTTTC
CASSIIQGWANVLTF
>NA|NA|TRBV6-4|TRBJ2-3
TGTGCCAGCAGTGATAGGGAGACAGATACGCAGTATTTT
CASSDRETDTQYF
>NA|TRBD1|TRBV28|TRBJ2-7
TGTGCCAGCAGTTTAGGTTCGGCAGGGGGCTGGAACGAGCAGTACTTC
CASSLGSAGGWNEQYF
>NA|NA|TRBV19|TRBJ1-5
TGTGCCAGTAGTATCGTACCGGTCGGCAATCAGCCCCAGCATTTT
CASSIVPVGNQPQHF
>NA|NA|TRBV28|TRBJ1-2
TGTGCCACTAGGCGGATTAACTATGGCTACACCTTC
CATRRINYGYTF
>few|NA|TRBV2|TRBJ1-1
TGTGCCAGCCTTGGGACATTGAACACTGAAGCTTTCTTT
CASLGTLNTEAFF
>NA|TRBD1|TRBV4-2|TRBJ1-5
TGTGCCAGCAGCCAAGTAAAAATCGGACAGGCCACCGGCAATCAGCCCCAGCATTTT
CASSQVKIGQATGNQPQHF
>once|NA|TRBV18|TRBJ1-1
TGTGCCAGCTCACCAGGCACGGCGGTTGAAGCTTTCTTT
CASSPGTAVEAFF
>few|NA|TRBV19|TRBJ1-1
TGTGCCAGTAGTCCACCGATTGACAGCACTGAAGCTTTCTTT
CASSPPIDSTEAFF
>NA|NA|TRBV5-1|TRBJ2-5
TGCGCCAGCAGCCTCGGGACAGCGGGAGAGACCCAGTACTTC
CASSLGTAGETQYF
>NA|NA|TRBV3-1/TRBV3-2|TRBJ1-4
TGTGCCAGCAGCCAAGGTCCTGCTATTAATGAAAAACTGTTTTTT
CASSQGPAINEKLFF
>NA|TRBD1|TRBV29-1|TRBJ1-2
TGCAGCGTTGGGACAGGGATCTATGGCTACACCTTC
CSVGTGIYGYTF
>once|NA|TRBV28|TRBJ1-6
TGTGCCAGCAGTTTACCACCCACAGAATACTATAATTCACCCCTCCACTTT
CASSLPPTEYYNSPLHF
>NA|TRBD2|TRBV6-5|TRBJ2-1
TGTGCCAGCAGTTCCCCTTTAGCGGGAGGAAAGGCTGAGCAGTTCTTC
CASSSPLAGGKAEQFF
>once|NA|TRBV5-1|TRBJ1-6
TGCGCCAGCAGACGGGGGAAGGACTATAATTCACCCCTCCACTTT
CASRRGKDYNSPLHF
>NA|NA|TRBV19|TRBJ2-5
TGTGCCAGTAGGGAGACAGGAGGCCCAGAGACCCAGTACTTC
CASRETGGPETQYF
>NA|NA|TRBV27|TRBJ2-7
TGTGCCAGCAGCCTGACTCTCCTGTCCCACGAGCAGTACTTC
CASSLTLLSHEQYF
>NA|TRBD2|TRBV5-1|TRBJ2-7
TGCGCCAGCAGCTTCTTAGCGGGAGGGTTCGACGAGCAGTACTTC
CASSFLAGGFDEQYF
>NA|NA|TRBV28|TRBJ1-6
TGTGCCAGCAGTTTAATCTCCAGGAAAACCAATTCACCCCTCCACTTT
CASSLISRKTNSPLHF
>few|TRBD1|TRBV4-2|TRBJ2-7
TGTGCCAGCAGCGGACCCGGGACAGGGACGAGGTACGAGCAGTACTTC
CASSGPGTGTRYEQYF
>NA|NA|TRBV24-1|TRBJ2-7
TGTGCCACCCAGGACAACTACGAGCAGTACTTC
CATQDNYEQYF
>NA|NA|TRBV4-1|TRBJ2-1
TGCGCCAGCAGCCAAGATCTAGGGGGCAATGAGCAGTTCTTC
CASSQDLGGNEQFF
>NA|TRBD2|TRBV4-1|TRBJ2-1
TGCGCCAGCGGATCGGGACTAGCGGGAGCGTCCTACAATGAGCAGTTCTTC
CASGSGLAGASYNEQFF
>once|NA|TRBV28|TRBJ2-1
TGTGCCATTAGTAGTATTGAGCAGTTCTTC
CAISSIEQFF
>NA|NA|TRBV4-1|TRBJ1-5
TGCGCCAGCAGCGGGCGGGGATATAGCAATCAGCCCCAGCATTTT
CASSGRGYSNQPQHF
>few|TRBD1|TRBV7-6|TRBJ1-1
TGTGCCAGCAGCTTAGCCCTAGGACAGGTGAACACTGAAGCTTTCTTT
CASSLALGQVNTEAFF
>NA|NA|TRBV27|TRBJ2-3
TGTGCCAGCAGTTTTGAGGGGGTGAGGGGGGATACGCAGTATTTT
CASSFEGVRGDTQYF
>NA|TRBD1|TRBV28|TRBJ1-1
TGTGCCAGCAGTACGCAACTTACAGGGGTTCGAGCTTTCTTT
CASSTQLTGVRAFF
>NA|TRBD1|TRBV27|TRBJ2-6
TGTGCCAGCAGTTCCCTACAGGGGTCTGGGGCCAACGTCCTGACTTTC
CASSSLQGSGANVLTF
>NA|TRBD1|TRBV10-3|TRBJ2-3
TGTGCCACCAAGACAGGGCTAACAGATACGCAGTATTTT
CATKTGLTDTQYF
>NA|NA|TRBV6-2/TRBV6-3|TRBJ1-4
TGTGCCAGCAGTGATCCCGGGGGAGGAAAACTGTTTTTT
CASSDPGGGKLFF
>few|TRBD2|TRBV7-9|TRBJ2-2
TGTGCCTCCGGGACTAGCGGGACCTGGGGGGGCACCGGGGAGCTGTTTTTT
CASGTSGTWGGTGELFF
>NA|NA|TRBV5-1|TRBJ2-7
TGCGCCAGCAGCCCGGCGGGTTACGAGCAGTACTTC
CASSPAGYEQYF
>NA|NA|TRBV9|TRBJ2-1
TGTGCCAGCAGCGAGGACAGTTACAATGAGCAGTTCTTC
CASSEDSYNEQFF
>NA|NA|TRBV25-1|TRBJ1-1
TGTGCCAGCATGCAGGGCCCTGAAGCTTTCTTT
CASMQGPEAFF
>NA|NA|TRBV10-3|TRBJ2-2
TGTGCCATCATCCCCGAGGCTGGAACCGGGGAGCTGTTTTTT
CAIIPEAGTGELFF
>NA|NA|TRBV30|TRBJ2-5
TGTGCCTGGATAGTTTGGGAGACCCAGTACTTC
CAWIVWETQYF
>NA|NA|TRBV19|TRBJ2-7
TGTGCCAGTAGCCCGGGACTGAACTCCTACGAGCAGTACTTC
CASSPGLNSYEQYF
>NA|NA|TRBV11-2|TRBJ1-3
TGTGCCAGCAGCCCTAGGTCAGCCTCTGGAAACACCATATATTTT
CASSPRSASGNTIYF
>NA|NA|TRBV25-1|TRBJ2-2
TGTGCCAGCAGCGTCGGGACTTCGAACACCGGGGAGCTGTTTTTT
CASSVGTSNTGELFF